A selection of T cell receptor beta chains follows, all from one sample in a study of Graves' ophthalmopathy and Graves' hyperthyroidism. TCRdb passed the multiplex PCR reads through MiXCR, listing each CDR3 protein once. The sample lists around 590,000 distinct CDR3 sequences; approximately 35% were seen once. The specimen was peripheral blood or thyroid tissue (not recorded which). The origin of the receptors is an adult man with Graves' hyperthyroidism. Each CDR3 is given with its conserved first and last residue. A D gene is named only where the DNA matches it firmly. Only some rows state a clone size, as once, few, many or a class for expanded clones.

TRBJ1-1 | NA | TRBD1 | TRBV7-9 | CAGSPLPLGQGFINTEAFF | TGTGCCGGCAGCCCCCTCCCCCTGGGACAGGGTTTCATCAACACCGAAGCTTTCTTT
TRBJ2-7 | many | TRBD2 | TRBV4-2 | CASSQDLGLTPYYEQYF | TGTGCCAGCAGCCAAGATCTGGGACTAACCCCCTACTACGAGCAGTACTTC
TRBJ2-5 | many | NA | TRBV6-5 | CASSPNSETQYF | TGTGCCAGCAGCCCGAACTCGGAGACCCAGTACTTC
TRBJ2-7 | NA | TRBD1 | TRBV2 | CASRGTGNYEQYF | TGTGCCAGCAGGGGGACAGGGAACTACGAGCAGTACTTC
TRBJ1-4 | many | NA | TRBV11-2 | CASSLVSSPLTNEKLFF | TGTGCCAGCAGCTTAGTGTCCAGCCCGTTGACTAATGAAAAACTGTTTTTT
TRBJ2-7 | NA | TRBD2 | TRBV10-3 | CASSSHGTSFYEQYF | TGTGCCAGCAGTTCCCACGGGACTAGTTTTTACGAGCAGTACTTC
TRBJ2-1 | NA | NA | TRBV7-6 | CASSPGRLEQFF | TGTGCCAGCAGCCCCGGACGGCTTGAGCAGTTCTTC
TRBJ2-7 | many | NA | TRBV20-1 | CSARASLDYEQYF | TGCAGTGCTAGAGCTTCTCTAGACTACGAGCAGTACTTC
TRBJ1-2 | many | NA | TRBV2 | CASNGSPGGYTF | TGTGCCAGCAATGGAAGTCCCGGGGGCTACACCTTC
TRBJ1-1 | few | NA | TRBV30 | CAWSADRNTEAFF | TGTGCCTGGAGTGCGGACAGGAACACTGAAGCTTTCTTT
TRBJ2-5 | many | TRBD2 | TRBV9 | CASSVTSGETQYF | TGTGCCAGCAGCGTGACTAGCGGGGAGACCCAGTACTTC
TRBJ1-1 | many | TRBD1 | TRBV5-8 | CASSGQGLNTEAFF | TGTGCCAGCAGCGGACAGGGGCTGAACACTGAAGCTTTCTTT
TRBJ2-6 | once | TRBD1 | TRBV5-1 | CASSFGQGFSVLTF | TGCGCCAGCAGTTTCGGACAGGGCTTCTCCGTCCTGACTTTC
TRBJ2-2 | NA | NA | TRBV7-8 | CASSLVVGGEAGELFF | TGTGCCAGCAGCTTAGTAGTCGGAGGGGAGGCCGGGGAGCTGTTTTTT
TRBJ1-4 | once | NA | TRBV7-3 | CASSPPNGGEKLFF | TGTGCCAGCAGCCCTCCCAACGGAGGCGAAAAACTGTTTTTT
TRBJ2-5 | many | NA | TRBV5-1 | CASSSGTHPGETQYF | TGCGCCAGCAGCTCAGGGACCCACCCGGGGGAGACCCAGTACTTC
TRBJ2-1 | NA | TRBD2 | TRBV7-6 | CASSLVPGRGGYNEQFF | TGTGCCAGCAGCTTAGTCCCGGGCCGGGGGGGATACAATGAGCAGTTCTTC
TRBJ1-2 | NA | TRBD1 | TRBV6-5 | CASSPAGTGGFGYAF | TGTGCCAGCAGTCCCGCGGGGACAGGGGGCTTTGGCTACGCCTTC
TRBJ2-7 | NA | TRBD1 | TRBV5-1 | CASSSNWVGTGRSYEQYF | TGCGCCAGCAGCAGTAATTGGGTAGGGACAGGTCGGTCCTACGAGCAGTACTTC
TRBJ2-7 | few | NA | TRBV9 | CASSVGRGSSYEQYF | TGTGCCAGCAGCGTAGGCAGGGGCAGTTCCTACGAGCAGTACTTC
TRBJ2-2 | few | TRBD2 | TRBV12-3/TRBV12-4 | CASNPRTSGAVNTGELFF | TGTGCCAGCAACCCGCGGACTAGCGGGGCGGTGAACACCGGGGAGCTGTTTTTT
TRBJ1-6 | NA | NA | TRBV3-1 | CASSQDFASPLHF | TGTGCCAGCAGCCAAGATTTCGCCTCACCCCTCCACTTT